The T cell receptor (beta chain) under discussion was sequenced for a study of OX40 agonist ivuxolimab in advanced cancers. Study as a whole: Patients were dosed intravenously with ivuxolimab at 0.01 to 10 mg/kg every 2 weeks. Dose-escalation patients' cancers were hepatocellular carcinoma, melanoma, renal cell or head and neck cancer. Study results and limitations: The CD4+ and CD8+ T cells in the blood had expanded clonally by week 6 at 0.1 to 3.0 mg/kg. Antigen targets of the expanded peripheral T cells went undetermined.

Profiling relied on immunoSEQ multiplex PCR, and the TCRdb table lists in-frame clones only, not all of them. Of fewer than 85,000 clones detected, about nine tenths appear once; the ten largest clones hold around 0.39%. There are 14 residues in the CDR3. CDR1 and CDR2 from the germline V gene are SGHAT and FQDESV (reference sequence). V lost 4 bases and J 6 bases, leaving 16 bases between the germline ends. This clone showed up just a few times. Its antigen remains unknown. The sequence was obtained from an adult with an advanced solid tumor such as melanoma, head and neck, liver or kidney cancer. This material consisted of CD4+ or CD8+ T cells sorted from blood, taken in a trial of the OX40 agonist ivuxolimab. The gene calls are TRBV11-1 and TRBJ2-7; weak D call: TRBD1 (5 bases). The CDR3 coding sequence is TGTGCCAGCAGCTCTGCAGGGAAGTTCCGCGAGCAGTACTTC. Protein: CASSSAGKFREQYF.